This TCR beta chain was observed in a study of blood T cells in healthy people across ages (dated by TCRdb to the mid-2010s). For the wider study: Template switching captured roughly one uniquely barcoded TCR beta cDNA molecule per two T cells in model experiments. Using the same blood draw, the study looked at two additional independent replicas of 1 million unique cDNA reads for two donors, one aged 18 to 30 and the other aged 80 or older. Using deep sequencing normalized with unique cDNA molecular identifiers, the study measured how TCR beta repertoire diversity changes with age. The donors were split into four age groups: young (average 16 years), middle-aged (39), aged (over 55) and long-lived (approximately 80). To avoid experimental bias, donors of different ages were distributed randomly across sequencing lanes.

This clonotype occurred a few times. This clone's antigen is unknown. No much larger clonotype is one base removed from it; base qualities were not supplied. General conclusions and limits of the study: Conclusive comparison of naive and antigen-experienced compartments was prevented by the profiling of bulk unsorted PBMCs. Compared with the aged group, more naive CD4+ T cells, fewer expanded clones and increased TCR diversity were shown by the long-lived group, suggesting age selection. The percentage of naive T cells measured by flow cytometry correlated strongly with observed TCR beta diversity. The CMV infection status of donors was not known, potentially confounding age-related changes in expanded clonotypes. As age increased, observed TCR beta diversity per million T cells dropped in a roughly linear way, and a significant reduction was already evident by age about 40. Estimates of total diversity based on one million sequenced T cells were regarded as lower bounds and as underestimates.

Trimming leaves V shorter by 2 bases and J shorter by 0 bases, with the junction holding 1 base beyond the gene matches. Taken from cysteine to phenylalanine, the CDR3 has 15 residues. The read is trimmed to its CDR3 DNA, 45 bases read in frame from base 1. CDR1 and CDR2, looked up from the germline V gene, are MDHEN and SYDVKM. The library was produced with 5' RACE. The instrument was an Illumina HiSeq 2500. A second PCR of about 7 to 12 cycles was run with a J-beta primer mix and a sample-barcoded 5' primer. Each TCR beta cDNA molecule received a unique molecular identifier from a template-switch 5' adaptor carrying 12 random nucleotides. Each sample yielded at least 3 million CDR3-containing paired-end reads. The Mint cDNA synthesis kit, primed by a TRBC-specific oligonucleotide, was used to synthesize first-strand cDNA from all RNA. Following uracil-DNA glycosylase treatment, all cDNA underwent a first 18-cycle PCR with the universal primers M1SS and BC2_uni_R. Processing in the source paper ran as follows. Each sample was normalized by randomly selecting 1 million high-quality reads, each carrying a distinct molecular identifier. Instead of being binned into consensus sequences, reads with shared molecular identifiers were discarded. MiTCR, set to a Q25 quality threshold and the strictest error-elimination algorithm, was used for CDR3 identification, clonotype clustering and error correction. A nonparametric unseen species model with Euler transformation was used to estimate lower-bound total TCR beta diversity. Using fastp trimming at Q25 and MiXCR clonotype assembly, TCRdb reanalyzed the public sequencing data and kept in-frame beta chains. Rows are combined by CDR3 protein, so each entry shows the most common genes and DNA. The V and J calls, along with clone size, are taken from TCRdb and not from the paper's own processing. The sample records 650,000 to 800,000 distinct CDR3 sequences, over 40% of which are singletons. Approximately 13% of the sample is held by the ten biggest clonotypes.

The donors were around 39 Caucasian individuals from Russia, aged about 6 to 100 years, who were systemically healthy. About 9.6 milliliters of peripheral blood were collected from each donor into EDTA-treated Vacutainer tubes. Ficoll-Paque density-gradient centrifugation was used to isolate PBMCs, with at least 7 million obtained per sample. Total RNA, at least 6 micrograms per sample, was extracted from PBMCs with Trizol reagent. For every donor, an aliquot of PBMCs went through flow cytometry to measure the percentages of naive CD45RAhigh/CD27high T cells. The sequencing sample was made of blood. This clonotype originated in a woman older than 75 in good health. The chain joins TRBV28 to TRBJ2-7, and 10 bases in between align with TRBD2. CDR3 region: CASSLTSGASYEQYF. The bases are TGTGCCAGCAGTTTAACTAGCGGGGCCTCCTACGAGCAGTACTTC.